The 30 T cell receptor beta chains given below trace back to one sample, sequenced in a study of T cell repertoires in cytomegalovirus infection. These TCRs' antigens remain unknown. Via MiXCR, TCRdb re-called the reads, giving one row per CDR3 protein. The repertoire holds about 220,000 distinct CDR3 sequences, with 35% to 40% as singletons. The input for sequencing was CD8+ T cells from cultured PBMCs, taken from culture after CMV antigen stimulation. Receptors were obtained from a human donor in good health (CMV status not recorded). Some clones in this sample may be carry-over from other donors' samples.

The chain joins TRBV5-1 to TRBJ2-1, with 9 bases lining up with TRBD1. CDR1 is SGHRS, CDR2 YFSETQ, per germline. The CDR3 runs to 15 residues. J lost 7 bases, V lost 4 bases, and 9 bases had no gene match. The CDR3 is CASSIRDREVNEQFF. CDR3 coding DNA: TGCGCCAGCAGCATCCGGGACAGGGAAGTAAATGAGCAGTTCTTC.

The chain employs TRBV7-3 and TRBJ2-1; TRBD2 agrees at 10 bases. The germline V gene has CDR1 SGHTA and CDR2 FQGTGA. The CDR3 extends over 16 amino acids. With 5 bases clipped from V and 4 bases from J, the junction kept 8 bases outside the gene matches. CDR3 amino acids: CASSPTGTSAYNEQFF. For the CDR3, the DNA is TGTGCCAGCAGCCCGACCGGGACTAGCGCATACAATGAGCAGTTCTTC.

The CDR3 DNA sequence: TGCAGTGCTAGAGGGCGGGTGACTACCTCCTCCTACAATGAGCAGTTCTTC. Translation gives CSARGRVTTSSYNEQFF. The rearrangement links TRBV20-1 to TRBJ2-1; a weak D match, TRBD2 (5 bases). Trimming removed 1 base at V and 0 bases at J, with 16 bases between. Per the germline V gene, CDR1 is DFQATT and CDR2 is SNEGSKA (reference sequence). This CDR3 spans 17 amino acids.

The chain uses TRBV7-9 and TRBJ2-7, with D perhaps matching TRBD2 (5 bases). This CDR3 comprises 15 residues. Per germline, CDR1 SEHNR and CDR2 FQNEAQ (reference sequence). Trimming shortened V by 4 bases and J by 5 bases, and 18 bases separated the two germline ends. In DNA, the CDR3 is TGTGCCAGCAGCTCGGAGGTAGGGTTCAGGAACGAGCAGTACTTC. Its protein product is CASSSEVGFRNEQYF.

The chain uses TRBV7-9 and TRBJ2-3; TRBD2 matches 7 bases. Trimming cost V 5 bases and J 6 bases; bases outside gene matches: 14. Germline CDR1 is SEHNR and CDR2 is FQNEAQ (reference sequence). This CDR3 is built from 16 residues. The DNA of the CDR3 is TGTGCCAGCAGCCCCAAGTGGCTAGCGGTGACGGATACGCAGTATTTT. Its protein is CASSPKWLAVTDTQYF.

The CDR3 sequence is CASGEGDTIGHGYTF. Here the CDR3 DNA reads TGTGCTAGTGGGGAGGGGGACACGATAGGCCATGGCTACACCTTC. This chain joins TRBV12-5 and TRBJ1-2, with D possibly matching TRBD1 (6 bases). V lost 6 bases, J lost 6 bases, and 20 bases lay in between. CDR1 and CDR2 from the germline V gene are LGHNT and FRNRAP. The CDR3 contains 15 residues.

This clonotype was detected once. The chain links TRBV9 to TRBJ1-2, with a tentative D call TRBD1 (5 bases). Germline CDR1 reads SGDLS; CDR2 reads YYNGEE. This CDR3 region has 16 residues. Trimming removed 0 bases from V and 1 base from J, with 13 bases in between. The CDR3 coding sequence is TGTGCCAGCAGCGTAGCTACTGGGGGGGATAACTATGGCTACACCTTC. It encodes CASSVATGGDNYGYTF.

This clonotype was detected ten times or more. The chain carries TRBV28 and TRBJ2-4, with D possibly being TRBD2 (5 bases). Germline CDR1 is MDHEN and CDR2 is SYDVKM. V was shortened by 3 bases and J by 1 base, with 19 bases between the two germline ends. This CDR3 is built from 18 residues. CDR3 residues: CASSFGSEERVAKNIQYF. In DNA form, the CDR3 reads TGTGCCAGCAGTTTTGGGAGTGAGGAGAGGGTGGCCAAAAACATTCAGTACTTC. Based on the CDR3 plus reference TRBV28 and TRBJ2-4, the full variable domain is DVKVTQSSRYLVKRTGEKVFLECVQDMDHENMFWYRQDPGLGLRLIYFSYDVKMKEKGDIPEGYSVSREKKERFSLILESASTNQTSMYLCASSFGSEERVAKNIQYFGAGTRLSVL.

Remarks on this clonotype: Germline and junction disagree at one end, which may indicate a read error. V usage is TRBV7-2 and J usage is TRBJ2-2; 10 nucleotides align to TRBD1. Looked up from germline, CDR1 is SGHTA and CDR2 is FQGNSA. This CDR3 comprises 20 residues. The CDR3 loop is CASNRSLYGGDRGDTGEQFF. In nucleotides, the CDR3 is TGTGCCAGCAACCGGAGCCTCTATGGGGGGGACAGGGGTGATACCGGGGAGCAGTTTTTT.

The rearrangement joins TRBV13 to TRBJ2-7; D may correspond to TRBD1 or TRBD2 (5 bases each). The CDR3 is 16 amino acids. The V end lost 1 base, the J end lost 2 bases, and 15 bases lay between the germline ends. Germline V gives CDR1 PRHDT, CDR2 FYEKMQ (reference sequence). CDR3 coding DNA: TGTGCCAGCAGCTTAGCCCGGTTGGGGGACGCCTACGAGCAGTACTTC. Translated: CASSLARLGDAYEQYF.

This clonotype was found once. The chain has TRBV10-3 and TRBJ2-6; tentative D call: TRBD1 (6 bases). Trimming shortened V by 3 bases and J by 2 bases, and 17 bases separated the two germline ends. The CDR3 contains 18 residues. Germline V gene lookup returns CDR1 ENHRY and CDR2 SYGVKD. The CDR3 DNA reads as TGTGCCATCAGTGAAAGCGACCGACAGGCTGCTGGGGCCAACGTCCTGACTTTC. As protein: CAISESDRQAAGANVLTF.

This chain joins TRBV12-3 or TRBV12-4 and TRBJ2-3; TRBD2 aligns across 9 bases. V dropped 2 bases and J dropped 1; count of bases not matched to a gene: 1. The CDR3 runs 15 residues. The CDR3 spells CASSLSGGRTDTQYF. CDR3 coding DNA: TGTGCCAGCAGTTTAAGCGGGGGGCGCACAGATACGCAGTATTTT.

V and J are TRBV11-3 and TRBJ2-2; D unresolved. The CDR3 is made up of 13 amino acids. Trimming removed 3 bases at V and 6 bases at J, with 8 bases between. Germline CDR1 reads SGHNT; CDR2 reads YENEEA. The CDR3 loop is CASSFVESGELFF. CDR3 coding DNA: TGTGCCAGCAGCTTCGTCGAGTCCGGGGAGCTGTTTTTT.

The chain is built from TRBV5-5 and TRBJ2-1; 8 nucleotides align to TRBD2. The CDR3 extends over 15 amino acids. V shed 2 bases, J shed 9 bases, and the junction held 10 bases outside the gene matches. Germline V gene sequence: CDR1 SGHKS, CDR2 YYEKEE (reference sequence). The CDR3 sequence: CASSFVPSGWGEQFF. The CDR3 DNA reads TGTGCCAGCAGCTTTGTCCCTAGCGGGTGGGGTGAGCAGTTCTTC.

J is TRBJ2-1 and V is TRBV7-6, with TRBD1 matching 7 bases. Germline CDR1 SGHVS, CDR2 FNYEAQ. The CDR3 length is 15 residues. The ends lost 8 bases at V and 5 bases at J; junction bases unmatched: 12. CDR3 amino acids: CASETRAGGNNEQFF. CDR3 nucleotide sequence: TGTGCCAGCGAAACACGGGCAGGGGGAAACAATGAGCAGTTCTTC.

This clonotype turned up a few times. The V call is TRBV6-5, the J call TRBJ2-5; 9 bases line up with TRBD2. Germline CDR1 reads MNHEY; CDR2 reads SVGAGI. Germline trimming cut 5 bases from V and 1 base from J; bases unmatched to any gene: 5. This CDR3 comprises 15 residues. CDR3 nucleotides: TGTGCCAGCAGTCGCGGGGGGGGAACCCAAGAGACCCAGTACTTC. This encodes CASSRGGGTQETQYF.

V and J are TRBV28 and TRBJ2-1; D uncertain. V was cut by 5 bases and J by 0 bases, with 14 bases left in between. The CDR3 loop spans 16 amino acids. The germline V gene encodes CDR1 MDHEN and CDR2 SYDVKM. The CDR3 coding sequence is TGTGCCAGCAGTCCCCTCGCACCGACCTCCTACAATGAGCAGTTCTTC. As protein: CASSPLAPTSYNEQFF.

The J gene is TRBJ2-2, the V gene TRBV7-9, with D possibly matching TRBD1 (6 bases). The CDR3 has 13 amino acids. The germline gives CDR1 SEHNR, CDR2 FQNEAQ (reference sequence). The V end lost 7 bases, the J end lost 2 bases, and 8 bases lay between the germline ends. The CDR3 DNA follows: TGTGCCAGCACAGGGGAAAACACCGGGGAGCTGTTTTTT. It specifies CASTGENTGELFF. The full variable domain, completed using reference TRBV7-9 and TRBJ2-2, is DTGVSQNPRHKITKRGQNVTFRCDPISEHNRLYWYRQTLGQGPEFLTYFQNEAQLEKSRLLSDRFSAERPKGSFSTLEIQRTEQGDSAMYLCASTGENTGELFFGEGSRLTVL.

The rearrangement links TRBV13 to TRBJ2-3, with D perhaps matching TRBD1 (6 bases). Germline V lookup: CDR1 PRHDT, CDR2 FYEKMQ (reference sequence). Trimming removed 3 bases from V and 6 bases from J, with 13 bases in between. The CDR3 has 14 amino acids. The CDR3 DNA reads TGTGCCAGCAGCTTGGACAGAGAAGAGGATACGCAGTATTTT. Translating gives CASSLDREEDTQYF. Using reference TRBV13 and TRBJ2-3 for the parts outside the CDR3, the full variable domain is AAGVIQSPRHLIKEKRETATLKCYPIPRHDTVYWYQQGPGQDPQFLISFYEKMQSDKGSIPDRFSAQQFSDYHSELNMSSLELGDSALYFCASSLDREEDTQYFGPGTRLTVL.

Many counts were recorded for this clonotype. J is TRBJ1-1 and V is TRBV6-6; D call uncertain. CDR1 MNHNY and CDR2 SVGAGI come from the germline V gene (reference sequence). Deletions cut 6 bases from V and 5 bases from J, with 13 bases between. This CDR3 comprises 13 residues. The DNA of the CDR3 is TGTGCCAGCAGCTTGTCAGGAGGGACTGAAGCTTTCTTT. Translation gives CASSLSGGTEAFF.

This clonotype came up a few times. The chain uses TRBV4-2 and TRBJ1-1; 7 positions match TRBD1. The CDR3 runs to 16 residues. In germline, CDR1 is LGHNA, CDR2 YNFKEQ. With 4 bases clipped from V and 0 bases from J, the junction kept 8 bases outside the gene matches. CDR3 DNA sequence: TGTGCCAGCAGCCCGGGACAGCTCGAAATGAACACTGAAGCTTTCTTT. Translated: CASSPGQLEMNTEAFF.

This chain joins TRBV7-8 and TRBJ1-5, with D possibly TRBD1 on 6 matching bases. Germline V lookup: CDR1 SGHVS, CDR2 FQNEAQ. The CDR3 runs to 13 residues. Deletions cut 5 bases from V and 4 bases from J, with 9 bases between. The CDR3 bases are TGTGCCAGCAGCCCCGGACAGAATCAGCCCCAGCATTTT. This encodes CASSPGQNQPQHF.

The J gene is TRBJ1-1, the V gene TRBV7-8; 7 nucleotides align to TRBD1. Trimming took 2 bases from V and 3 from J; bases not matched to a gene: 6. The length of the CDR3 is 15 residues. Germline CDR1 reads SGHVS; CDR2 reads FQNEAQ. The CDR3 here is CASSLRDSRDTEAFF. CDR3 DNA: TGTGCCAGCAGCTTAAGGGACAGTCGGGACACTGAAGCTTTCTTT.

The CDR3 coding sequence is TGTGCCAGCAGTCTTCGAGGGGGCCCCGCCTACGAGCAGTACTTC. It encodes CASSLRGGPAYEQYF. The rearrangement joins TRBV27 to TRBJ2-7; 7 bases line up with TRBD1. V dropped 5 bases and J dropped 2; count of bases not matched to a gene: 9. The CDR3 loop spans 15 amino acids. Germline CDR1 reads MNHEY; CDR2 reads SMNVEV (reference sequence).

The chain combines TRBV6-5 with TRBJ1-2, with TRBD1 as a possible D gene (6 bases). The V end lost 0 bases, the J end lost 0 bases, and 14 bases lay between the germline ends. This CDR3 comprises 17 residues. Germline V gives CDR1 MNHEY, CDR2 SVGAGI. CDR3 DNA sequence: TGTGCCAGCAGTTACTCTTCGGACAGCCTCACTAACTATGGCTACACCTTC. This gives the protein CASSYSSDSLTNYGYTF.

The chain couples TRBV27 to TRBJ2-1; no clear D. This CDR3 has 16 residues. V gave up 2 bases and J gave up 5 bases, with 16 bases separating them. Looked up from germline, CDR1 is MNHEY and CDR2 is SMNVEV (reference sequence). CDR3 amino acids: CASSLTPEPQHNEQFF. The CDR3 DNA reads TGTGCCAGCAGTTTAACCCCCGAGCCCCAGCACAATGAGCAGTTCTTC.

This clonotype occurred a few times. The V and J genes are TRBV5-6 and TRBJ2-3; the match to TRBD2 covers 13 bases. The CDR3 extends over 16 amino acids. Germline values: CDR1 SGHDT, CDR2 YYEEEE. Unmatched junction bases numbered 7, after V lost 3 bases and J lost 6 bases. The CDR3 region is CASSSGTSGVEDTQYF. CDR3 nucleotides: TGTGCCAGCAGCTCAGGGACTAGCGGGGTTGAGGATACGCAGTATTTT.

V usage is TRBV4-1 and J usage is TRBJ1-6; TRBD1 is a possible D gene (5 bases). The CDR3 covers 16 residues. Germline lookup yields CDR1 MGHRA and CDR2 YSYEKL. V dropped 0 bases and J dropped 8 bases, with 14 bases sitting between them. CDR3 bases: TGCGCCAGCAGCCAAGAGGGACGCCCTAGGGATTCACCCCTCCACTTT. This encodes CASSQEGRPRDSPLHF.

This clonotype was found a few times. The V and J genes are TRBV3-1 and TRBJ2-1, with D perhaps matching TRBD1 (6 bases). The CDR3 consists of 16 residues. The V gene lost 0 bases and the J gene lost 3 bases, with 12 bases spanning the gap. In germline, CDR1 is LGHDT, CDR2 YNNKEL (reference sequence). The CDR3 nucleotides read TGTGCCAGCAGCCAAGATGGTGGGGGCAGCTACAATGAGCAGTTCTTC. This encodes CASSQDGGGSYNEQFF.

This chain links TRBV14 with TRBJ2-4; D gene ambiguous. V lost 6 bases and J 0 bases, leaving 12 bases between the germline ends. Germline CDR1 and CDR2: SGHDN and FVKESK. The CDR3 is made up of 15 amino acids. The CDR3 bases are TGTGCCAGCAGTGAGGTCCTAGGAGCCAAAAACATTCAGTACTTC. This encodes CASSEVLGAKNIQYF. The whole variable domain, remainder taken from reference TRBV14 and TRBJ2-4, is EAGVTQFPSHSVIEKGQTVTLRCDPISGHDNLYWYRRVMGKEIKFLLHFVKESKQDESGMPNNRFLAERTGGTYSTLKVQPAELEDSGVYFCASSEVLGAKNIQYFGAGTRLSVL.